The rows below give T cell receptor beta chains drawn from one sample of a study of blood T cells in healthy people across ages. TCRdb ran MiXCR on the 5' RACE reads and lists one entry per CDR3 protein. Of 700,000 to 900,000 distinct CDR3 sequences detected, approximately 55% appear once; the ten largest clones hold approximately 40%. The sample comprised blood. These receptors came from a man older than 75 in good health. Each CDR3 is given with its conserved first and last residue. The D gene is left open where the match is weak. Clone size is not always given. Where it is, it says once, few, many or a class for expanded clones.

DNA	CDR3	J	D	size	V
TGTGCCTGGAGTCGCCCCGGGACCGAAGAGACCCAGTACTTC	CAWSRPGTEETQYF	TRBJ2-5	NA	NA	TRBV30
TGTGCCAGCAGCATGACTAGCTTGAATGAGCAGTTCTTC	CASSMTSLNEQFF	TRBJ2-1	TRBD2	few	TRBV7-3
TGCAGTGCTAGAGAGGGGACTAGCGGGGAAGACCGTGAGCAGTTCTTC	CSAREGTSGEDREQFF	TRBJ2-1	TRBD2	NA	TRBV20-1
TGTGCCAGCAGCTCTCTTAGGACAGGGCCCTACGAGCAGTACTTC	CASSSLRTGPYEQYF	TRBJ2-7	TRBD1	NA	TRBV7-6
TGTGCCAGCAGCTTAGGGTCGATGGCGGGAGGCAACTACAATGAGCAGTTCTTC	CASSLGSMAGGNYNEQFF	TRBJ2-1	TRBD2	few	TRBV11-3
TGTGCCAGCAGTTCAACCCGAAGAGCGGCCGCAGATACGCAGTATTTT	CASSSTRRAAADTQYF	TRBJ2-3	NA	once	TRBV12-3/TRBV12-4
TGTGCCAGCTCACCACAGATGGACAGGACGCTCGGGGAGCAGTACTTC	CASSPQMDRTLGEQYF	TRBJ2-7	TRBD1	NA	TRBV18
TGTGCCAGCAGCTCGGGAAGGCGAGCCAACCAGTACTTC	CASSSGRRANQYF	TRBJ2-5	NA	NA	TRBV28
TGTGCCAGCAGCTTAGCTCCACCGGGAGCATCCTACAATGAGCAGTTCTTC	CASSLAPPGASYNEQFF	TRBJ2-1	NA	NA	TRBV11-2
TGTGCCAGCAACCAACCAGGGCTGTCACCCCTCCACTTT	CASNQPGLSPLHF	TRBJ1-6	NA	NA	TRBV12-3/TRBV12-4
TGTGCCAGCAGTTATTGGGGGAAGTCCCAATACGAGCAGTACTTC	CASSYWGKSQYEQYF	TRBJ2-7	NA	NA	TRBV27
TGTGCCAGCAGTTCACCGGGCAGAGGCTCCTACGAGCAGTACTTC	CASSSPGRGSYEQYF	TRBJ2-7	NA	NA	TRBV27
TGCGCCAGCAGCGCGGACAGGGCTCAGACCCAGTACTTC	CASSADRAQTQYF	TRBJ2-5	TRBD1	NA	TRBV5-1
TGTGCCACCAGTATTAGTAGGGCAGCAGAGACCCAGTACTTC	CATSISRAAETQYF	TRBJ2-5	NA	few	TRBV24-1
TGCAGTGCTAGTGCCGGGACTAGCGGGAGAACTGAGCAGTTCTTC	CSASAGTSGRTEQFF	TRBJ2-1	TRBD2	NA	TRBV20-1
TGCAGTGCCCAGGTGGGGACCCAGTACTTC	CSAQVGTQYF	TRBJ2-5	NA	NA	TRBV20-1
TGTGCCAGCAGTGAGGGGACCCTCGAGGGCTATGGCTACACCTTC	CASSEGTLEGYGYTF	TRBJ1-2	NA	NA	TRBV6-1
TGTGCCAGCAGTTTAAGGGATTCCTACGAGCAGTACTTC	CASSLRDSYEQYF	TRBJ2-7	NA	few	TRBV27
TGCGCCAGCAGCTTGCCGGGACTAGCGGGAGTCGGGGAGACCCAGTACTTC	CASSLPGLAGVGETQYF	TRBJ2-5	TRBD2	NA	TRBV5-1
TGTGCCAGCCACTCAGGGGTGTATGGCTACACCTTC	CASHSGVYGYTF	TRBJ1-2	NA	once	TRBV12-3/TRBV12-4
TGTGCCAGCAGCCAATCCCGACTAGCCAATGAGCAGTACTTC	CASSQSRLANEQYF	TRBJ2-5	TRBD2	NA	TRBV3-1
TGTGCCAGCAGTCGGACGGGTCTCGCAACTAATGAAAAACTGTTTTTT	CASSRTGLATNEKLFF	TRBJ1-4	NA	NA	TRBV2
TGCAGTGCTAGGCCGTCGGTATATAACTATGGCTACACCTTC	CSARPSVYNYGYTF	TRBJ1-2	NA	few	TRBV20-1
TGTGCCAGCAGCCCTGGACCAAACTATGGCTACACCTTC	CASSPGPNYGYTF	TRBJ1-2	NA	few	TRBV12-3/TRBV12-4
TGTACCAGCAGCGAATGGGACAGGAATCAGCCCCAGCATTTT	CTSSEWDRNQPQHF	TRBJ1-5	TRBD1	NA	TRBV9
TGCAGTGCTAGAGATGGATCCGGGGGCTGGGAGACCCAGTACTTC	CSARDGSGGWETQYF	TRBJ2-5	NA	NA	TRBV20-1
TGTGCCAGCAGCCCGACAGGGGGCGGGGACTATGGCTACACCTTC	CASSPTGGGDYGYTF	TRBJ1-2	TRBD1	many	TRBV7-9
TGCAGCGTTCATTGGACAGAGACCCAGTACTTC	CSVHWTETQYF	TRBJ2-5	NA	NA	TRBV29-1
TGCGCCAGCAGCTTGGGGGCGACAGGGAACAGCTATGGCTACACCTTC	CASSLGATGNSYGYTF	TRBJ1-2	TRBD1	NA	TRBV5-1
TGTGCCAGCAGCTCGGGGAGTCCTGGGGAGCAGTACTTC	CASSSGSPGEQYF	TRBJ2-7	NA	NA	TRBV13
TGCAGTGCTAGAGATCCTGGACTAGCGGAAGAGACCCGGTACTTC	CSARDPGLAEETRYF	TRBJ2-5	TRBD2	NA	TRBV20-1
TGTGCCAGCAGTGCTGGGACTAGCGGGAGTGTGGAGTACTTC	CASSAGTSGSVEYF	TRBJ2-5	TRBD2	NA	TRBV6-1
TGTGCCAGCAGCCAAGGAGCGGGAGGGTGGAATGAGCAGTTCTTC	CASSQGAGGWNEQFF	TRBJ2-1	TRBD2	NA	TRBV4-2
TGTGCCAGCAGTCCGGAGACAGGGCGGCACAGATACGCGTATTTT	CASSPETGRHRYAYF	TRBJ2-3	TRBD1	NA	TRBV12-3/TRBV12-4
TGTGCCAGCAGTTCCCCGGACAGGGGAACTAATGAAAAACTGTTTTTT	CASSSPDRGTNEKLFF	TRBJ1-4	TRBD1	NA	TRBV6-5
TGCAGTGCTAGTCGGGGACTAGCGTCGGGAGAGACCCAGTACTTC	CSASRGLASGETQYF	TRBJ2-5	TRBD2	NA	TRBV20-1
TGCAGCGCCGGACAGGGCTTATACTATGGCTACACCTTC	CSAGQGLYYGYTF	TRBJ1-2	TRBD1	NA	TRBV29-1
TGCGCCAGCAGCCCCCCGGCCGGCGGGAGGGCCTCGGTGCAGTTCTTC	CASSPPAGGRASVQFF	TRBJ2-1	TRBD2	few	TRBV5-1
TGCAGCGTTGCCAGTTCAGCAAGCTCTGGGGCCAACGTCCTGACTTTC	CSVASSASSGANVLTF	TRBJ2-6	NA	NA	TRBV29-1
TGTGCCATCAGTGAGTACCAGGGGGCTGACTATGGCTACACCTTC	CAISEYQGADYGYTF	TRBJ1-2	TRBD1	few	TRBV10-3
TGTGCCAGCAGCTTGACAGGGGGAGCGGGGACCCAGTACTTC	CASSLTGGAGTQYF	TRBJ2-5	TRBD1	few	TRBV28
TGCGCCAGCAGCTTAGAGGGCGGGAGGGACTACAATGAGCAGTTCTTC	CASSLEGGRDYNEQFF	TRBJ2-1	TRBD2	NA	TRBV7-3
TGTGCCAGCAGCACCCGGACAGGGGTCGAGCAGTACTTC	CASSTRTGVEQYF	TRBJ2-7	TRBD1	NA	TRBV5-5
TGTGCCAGCAGTTACAGGGGACAGGGGACTGAAGCTTTCTTT	CASSYRGQGTEAFF	TRBJ1-1	TRBD1	NA	TRBV6-5
TGCAGTGCTCAGATGGGGAACCCTGATTCATCCCTCCACTTT	CSAQMGNPDSSLHF	TRBJ1-6	NA	once	TRBV20-1
TGTGCCAGCAGCCCTAGCGCTAGCGGGACGTCGGGCACAGATACGCAGTATTTT	CASSPSASGTSGTDTQYF	TRBJ2-3	TRBD2	NA	TRBV7-9
TGTGCCAGCAGTCCCGGACTGGGGACCTACGAGCAGTACTTC	CASSPGLGTYEQYF	TRBJ2-7	NA	NA	TRBV27